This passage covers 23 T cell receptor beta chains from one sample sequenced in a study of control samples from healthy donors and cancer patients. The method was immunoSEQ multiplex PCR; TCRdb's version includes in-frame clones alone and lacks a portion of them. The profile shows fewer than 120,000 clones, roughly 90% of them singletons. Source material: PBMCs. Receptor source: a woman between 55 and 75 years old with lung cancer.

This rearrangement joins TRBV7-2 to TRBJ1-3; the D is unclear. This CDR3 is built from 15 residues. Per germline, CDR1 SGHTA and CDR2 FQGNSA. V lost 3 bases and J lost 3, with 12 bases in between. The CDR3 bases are TGTGCCAGCAGCTTGGTACACATCGGTGGAAACACCATATATTTT. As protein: CASSLVHIGGNTIYF.

CDR3 nucleotide sequence: TGTGCCAGCAGCGTAAGCACAGGGACGAACTATGGCTACACCTTC. This translates into CASSVSTGTNYGYTF. The gene calls are TRBV9 and TRBJ1-2; maybe TRBD1 (6 bases). The CDR3 is 15 amino acids. Per the germline V gene, CDR1 is SGDLS and CDR2 is YYNGEE. V was shortened by 1 base and J by 2 bases, with 12 bases between the two germline ends.

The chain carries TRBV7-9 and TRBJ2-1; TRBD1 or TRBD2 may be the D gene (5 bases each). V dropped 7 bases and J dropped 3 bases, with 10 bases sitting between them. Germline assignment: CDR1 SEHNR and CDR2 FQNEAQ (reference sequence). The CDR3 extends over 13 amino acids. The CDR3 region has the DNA TGTGCCAGCATCGGGACCTACTACAATGAGCAGTTCTTC. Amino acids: CASIGTYYNEQFF.

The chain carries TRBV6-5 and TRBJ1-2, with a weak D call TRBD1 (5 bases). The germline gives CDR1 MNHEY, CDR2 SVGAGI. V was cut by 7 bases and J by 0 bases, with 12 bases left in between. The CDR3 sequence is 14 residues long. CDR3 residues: CASIGGGSNYGYTF. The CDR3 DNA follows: TGTGCCAGCATTGGGGGGGGTTCTAACTATGGCTACACCTTC.

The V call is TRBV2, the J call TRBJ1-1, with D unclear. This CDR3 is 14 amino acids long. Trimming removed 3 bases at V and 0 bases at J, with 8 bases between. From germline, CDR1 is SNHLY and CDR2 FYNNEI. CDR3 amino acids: CASSEGPMNTEAFF. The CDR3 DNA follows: TGTGCCAGCAGTGAGGGCCCTATGAACACTGAAGCTTTCTTT.

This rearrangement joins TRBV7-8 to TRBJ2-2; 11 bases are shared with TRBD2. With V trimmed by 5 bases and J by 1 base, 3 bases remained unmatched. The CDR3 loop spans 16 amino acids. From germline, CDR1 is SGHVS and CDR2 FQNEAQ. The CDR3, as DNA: TGTGCCAGCAGCGCCACTAGCGGGGGGAACACCGGGGAGCTGTTTTTT. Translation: CASSATSGGNTGELFF.

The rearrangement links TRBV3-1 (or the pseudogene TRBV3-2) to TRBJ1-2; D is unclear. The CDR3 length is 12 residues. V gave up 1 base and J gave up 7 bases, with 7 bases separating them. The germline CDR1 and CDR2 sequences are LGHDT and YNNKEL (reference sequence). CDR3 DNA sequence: TGTGCCAGCAGCCAAGGGTCGGGTGGCTACACCTTC. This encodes CASSQGSGGYTF.

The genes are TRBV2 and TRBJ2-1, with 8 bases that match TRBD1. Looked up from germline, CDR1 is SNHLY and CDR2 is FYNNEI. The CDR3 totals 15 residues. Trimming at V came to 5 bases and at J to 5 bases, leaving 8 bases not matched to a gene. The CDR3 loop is CASSRRGQDNNEQFF. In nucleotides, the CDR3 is TGTGCCAGCAGTCGTAGGGGACAGGATAACAATGAGCAGTTCTTC.

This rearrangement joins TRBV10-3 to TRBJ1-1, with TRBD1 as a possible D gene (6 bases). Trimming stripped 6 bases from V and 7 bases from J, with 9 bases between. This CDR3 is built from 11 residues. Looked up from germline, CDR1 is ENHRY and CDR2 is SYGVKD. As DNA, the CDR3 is TGTGCCATCAGGCAGGGGAATGAAGCTTTCTTT. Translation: CAIRQGNEAFF.

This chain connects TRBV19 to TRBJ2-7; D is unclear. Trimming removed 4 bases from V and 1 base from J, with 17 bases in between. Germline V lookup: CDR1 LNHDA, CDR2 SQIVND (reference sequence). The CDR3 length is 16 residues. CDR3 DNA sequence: TGTGCCAGTAGTAGAGCCGCTTCTGGGTCGTCCTACGAGCAGTACTTC. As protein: CASSRAASGSSYEQYF.

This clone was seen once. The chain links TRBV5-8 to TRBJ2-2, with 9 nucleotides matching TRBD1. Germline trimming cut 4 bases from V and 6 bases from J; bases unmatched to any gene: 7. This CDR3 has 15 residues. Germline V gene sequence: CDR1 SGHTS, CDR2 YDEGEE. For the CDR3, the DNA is TGTGCCAGCAGCATATGGACAGGGGTTTCCGGGGAGCTGTTTTTT. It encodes CASSIWTGVSGELFF.

The CDR3 DNA follows: TGCGCCAGCAGCTTTTCGAAAGGGAACGAAGAAAAACTGTTTTTT. Translation: CASSFSKGNEEKLFF. The J gene is TRBJ1-4, the V gene TRBV5-1; D not certain. CDR3 length: 15 residues. Germline V gene data show CDR1 as SGHRS and CDR2 as YFSETQ. The V and J ends lost 2 bases and 8 bases respectively, with 16 bases between them. The full variable domain, in which reference TRBV5-1 and TRBJ1-4 provide the parts outside the CDR3, is KAGVTQTPRYLIKTRGQQVTLSCSPISGHRSVSWYQQTPGQGLQFLFEYFSETQRNKGNFPGRFSGRQFSNSRSEMNVSTLELGDSALYLCASSFSKGNEEKLFFGSGTQLSVL.

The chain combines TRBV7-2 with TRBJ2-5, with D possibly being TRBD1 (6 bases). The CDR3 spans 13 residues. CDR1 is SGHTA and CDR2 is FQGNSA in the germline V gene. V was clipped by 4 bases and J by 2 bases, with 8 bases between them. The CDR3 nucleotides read TGTGCCAGCAGCTCGGACAGACAAGAGACCCAGTACTTC. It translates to CASSSDRQETQYF.

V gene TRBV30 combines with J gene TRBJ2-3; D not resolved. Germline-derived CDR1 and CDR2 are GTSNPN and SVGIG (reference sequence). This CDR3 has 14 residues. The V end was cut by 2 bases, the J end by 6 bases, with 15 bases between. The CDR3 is CAWSPNILGDTQYF. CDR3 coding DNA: TGTGCCTGGAGTCCGAATATTTTAGGGGATACGCAGTATTTT.

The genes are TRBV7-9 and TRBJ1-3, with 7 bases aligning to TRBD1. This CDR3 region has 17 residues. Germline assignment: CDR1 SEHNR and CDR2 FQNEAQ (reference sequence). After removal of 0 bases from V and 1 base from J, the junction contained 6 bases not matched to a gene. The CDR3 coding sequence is TGTGCCAGCAGCTTAGCCCGGGACAGCTATTCTGGAAACACCATATATTTT. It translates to CASSLARDSYSGNTIYF.

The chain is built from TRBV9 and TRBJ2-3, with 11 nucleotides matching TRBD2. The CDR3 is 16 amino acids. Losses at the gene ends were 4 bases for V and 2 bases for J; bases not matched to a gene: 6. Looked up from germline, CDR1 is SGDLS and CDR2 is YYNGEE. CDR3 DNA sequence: TGTGCCAGCAGCATGGGGACTAGCGGTAACACAGATACGCAGTATTTT. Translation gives CASSMGTSGNTDTQYF.

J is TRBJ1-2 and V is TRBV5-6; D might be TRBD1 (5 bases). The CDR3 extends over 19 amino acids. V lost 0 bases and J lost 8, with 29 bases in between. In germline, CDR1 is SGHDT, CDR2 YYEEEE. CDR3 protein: CASSLGDGAGSISLWGYTF. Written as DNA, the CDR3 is TGTGCCAGCAGCTTGGGGGACGGTGCTGGGAGCATCTCCTTGTGGGGCTACACCTTC. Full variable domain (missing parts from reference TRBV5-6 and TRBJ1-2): DAGVTQSPTHLIKTRGQQVTLRCSPKSGHDTVSWYQQALGQGPQFIFQYYEEEERQRGNFPDRFSGHQFPNYSSELNVNALLLGDSALYLCASSLGDGAGSISLWGYTFGSGTRLTVV.

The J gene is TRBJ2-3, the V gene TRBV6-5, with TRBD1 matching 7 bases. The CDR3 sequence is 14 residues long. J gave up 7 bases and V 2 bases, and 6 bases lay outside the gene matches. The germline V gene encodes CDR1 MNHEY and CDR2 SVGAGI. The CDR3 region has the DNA TGTGCCAGCAGTTACACCAACAGGGGCCATACGCAGTATTTT. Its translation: CASSYTNRGHTQYF.

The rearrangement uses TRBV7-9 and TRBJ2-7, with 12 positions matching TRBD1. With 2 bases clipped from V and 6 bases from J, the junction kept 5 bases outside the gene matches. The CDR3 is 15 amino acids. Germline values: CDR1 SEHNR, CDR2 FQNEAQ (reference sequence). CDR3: CASSLSGTGGAEQYF. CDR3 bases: TGTGCCAGCAGCTTATCCGGGACAGGGGGCGCCGAGCAGTACTTC.

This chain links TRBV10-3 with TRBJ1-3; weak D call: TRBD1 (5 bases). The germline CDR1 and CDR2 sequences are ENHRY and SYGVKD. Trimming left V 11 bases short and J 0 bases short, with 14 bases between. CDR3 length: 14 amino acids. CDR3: CAVATGFSGNTIYF. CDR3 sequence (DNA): TGTGCCGTAGCAACAGGTTTCTCTGGAAACACCATATATTTT.

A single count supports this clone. This chain's CDR3 is CASSLLGVTDTQYF. CDR3 nucleotide sequence: TGTGCCAGCAGCTTACTCGGAGTCACAGATACGCAGTATTTT. This chain uses TRBV7-9 with TRBJ2-3; D gene unclear. V was clipped by 2 bases and J by 2 bases, with 8 bases between them. CDR3 length: 14 amino acids. Germline CDR1 SEHNR, CDR2 FQNEAQ (reference sequence).

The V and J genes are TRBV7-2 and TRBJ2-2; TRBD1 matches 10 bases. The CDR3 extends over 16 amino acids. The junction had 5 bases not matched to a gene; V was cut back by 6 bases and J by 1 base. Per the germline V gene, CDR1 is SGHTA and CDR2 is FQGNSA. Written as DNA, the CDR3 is TGTGCCAGCAGTAGACAGGGGGCGTGGAACACCGGGGAGCTGTTTTTT. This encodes CASSRQGAWNTGELFF.

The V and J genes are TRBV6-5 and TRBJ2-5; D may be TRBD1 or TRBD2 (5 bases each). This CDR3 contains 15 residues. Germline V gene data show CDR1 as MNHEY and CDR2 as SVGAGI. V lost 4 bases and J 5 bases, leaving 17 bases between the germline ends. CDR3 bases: TGTGCCAGCAGTTTAACCCCACAACGGGGCGAGACCCAGTACTTC. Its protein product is CASSLTPQRGETQYF.